The 19 T cell receptor beta chains in this list originate from one sample, sequenced in a study of shared clonotypes between healthy human individuals. Assay: immunoSEQ multiplex PCR; the TCRdb copy retains only in-frame clones and omits some. The profile shows 2.3 million or so clones, approximately 95% of them singletons. Sequenced input: naive CD4+ T cells from PBMCs. The sample's subset: CD45RA+ positively selected. All receptors derive from a man aged 18 to 29 in good health. Some clones in this sample may be carry-over from other donors' samples.

The chain uses TRBV2 and TRBJ2-1; the match to TRBD2 covers 7 bases. Germline loops: CDR1 SNHLY, CDR2 FYNNEI. Trimming removed 6 bases from V and 3 bases from J; junction bases left unmatched: 8. The CDR3 spans 15 residues. CDR3 region: CASSYGEGGYNEQFF. The CDR3 DNA sequence: TGTGCCAGCAGCTATGGGGAGGGCGGCTACAATGAGCAGTTCTTC.

The chain employs TRBV28 and TRBJ1-2; TRBD1 matches 10 bases. The germline V gene has CDR1 MDHEN and CDR2 SYDVKM. This CDR3 contains 18 residues. The J segment lost 4 bases and the V segment lost 5 bases, leaving 16 bases of the junction unmatched. The CDR3 nucleotides are TGTGCCAGCAGTCCCCTGGGGTCGACAGGGGGCGGGGTCTATGGCTACACCTTC. Amino acid sequence: CASSPLGSTGGGVYGYTF.

Only a few counts were recorded for this clone. This chain connects TRBV7-9 to TRBJ1-2; D unclear. Trimming stripped 5 bases from V and 3 bases from J, with 13 bases between. From germline, CDR1 is SEHNR and CDR2 FQNEAQ (reference sequence). CDR3 length: 14 amino acids. The CDR3 is CASSEQLRDYGYTF. The CDR3 DNA reads TGTGCCAGCAGCGAACAACTAAGGGACTATGGCTACACCTTC.

V gene TRBV4-2 combines with J gene TRBJ2-1, with 7 bases matching TRBD2. V lost 4 bases to trimming and J lost 6 bases; unmatched junction nucleotides: 15. This CDR3 is built from 17 residues. Germline loops: CDR1 LGHNA, CDR2 YNFKEQ. The CDR3 spells CASSPRLAQGFANEQFF. The CDR3 coding sequence is TGTGCCAGCAGCCCAAGACTAGCCCAGGGCTTCGCCAATGAGCAGTTCTTC.

The V gene is TRBV2, the J gene TRBJ1-5, with 8 positions matching TRBD1. The CDR3 runs to 13 residues. Trimming removed 6 bases from V and 7 bases from J; junction bases left unmatched: 5. Germline V gene lookup returns CDR1 SNHLY and CDR2 FYNNEI. The CDR3: CASSQGARQPQHF. CDR3 in DNA: TGTGCCAGCAGCCAGGGGGCTCGGCAGCCCCAGCATTTT.

This rearrangement joins TRBV5-1 to TRBJ2-3; 10 positions agree with TRBD1. CDR1 is SGHRS and CDR2 is YFSETQ in the germline V gene. This CDR3 is 17 amino acids long. V was pared by 2 bases and J by 5 bases, with 11 bases of the junction left unmatched. CDR3 region: CASSFRPRQGAGDTQYF. The CDR3, as DNA: TGCGCCAGCAGCTTTCGACCCAGACAGGGGGCAGGAGATACGCAGTATTTT.

A few counts support this clone. The chain recombines TRBV7-9 with TRBJ1-5; TRBD1 might be the D (6 bases). The CDR3 loop spans 14 amino acids. The V gene lost 2 bases and the J gene lost 6 bases, with 11 bases spanning the gap. CDR1 and CDR2 (germline): SEHNR, FQNEAQ (reference sequence). CDR3 loop: CASSLTTGSQPQHF. The CDR3 DNA reads as TGTGCCAGCAGCTTAACGACAGGAAGTCAGCCCCAGCATTTT.

This clone was seen more than once but under ten times. CDR3 region: CASSTSGQINTEAFF. CDR3 in DNA: TGTGCCAGCAGTACATCGGGACAGATAAACACTGAAGCTTTCTTT. The gene calls are TRBV6-5 and TRBJ1-1, with TRBD1 matching over 7 bases. With V trimmed by 5 bases and J by 2 bases, 8 bases remained unmatched. Germline CDR1 is MNHEY and CDR2 is SVGAGI. The CDR3 loop spans 15 amino acids.

The CDR3 coding sequence is TGTGCCAGACTCGATGGGACAGGGCCAGCGGGAGGGAAAAATGAGCAGTTCTTC. This gives the protein CARLDGTGPAGGKNEQFF. The chain is built from TRBV27 and TRBJ2-1; D possibly corresponds to TRBD2 (10 bases). The CDR3 extends over 18 amino acids. V was trimmed by 9 bases and J by 7 bases, leaving 31 bases between them. In germline, CDR1 is MNHEY, CDR2 SMNVEV (reference sequence).

CDR3 sequence (DNA): TGTGCCAGTAGTATTCAGGTCCCCCCGGGCGAGCAGTACTTC. Encoded protein: CASSIQVPPGEQYF. This chain joins TRBV19 and TRBJ2-7, with D unclear. Germline CDR1 reads LNHDA; CDR2 reads SQIVND (reference sequence). The CDR3 has 14 residues. V was trimmed by 3 bases and J by 6 bases, leaving 15 bases between them.

This clone has only one observation. This chain links TRBV25-1 with TRBJ2-3, with TRBD2 matching over 7 bases. Germline CDR1 MGHDK, CDR2 SYGVNS. V was pared by 1 base and J by 1 base, with 2 bases of the junction left unmatched. The CDR3 consists of 15 residues. The DNA for the CDR3 is TGTGCCAGCAGTGAATCAGGGAGGGGCACAGATACGCAGTATTTT. Encoded protein: CASSESGRGTDTQYF.

This chain connects TRBV15 to TRBJ1-2, with TRBD1 as a possible D gene (5 bases). CDR1 LNHNV and CDR2 YYDKDF come from the germline V gene (reference sequence). Trimming removed 1 base at V and 5 bases at J, with 17 bases between. The CDR3 contains 16 residues. The CDR3 spells CATSRGGEGGGYGYTF. The CDR3, as DNA: TGTGCCACCAGCAGAGGAGGGGAGGGCGGAGGGTATGGCTACACCTTC.

J is TRBJ1-4 and V is TRBV6-4; D perhaps matches TRBD1 (5 bases). The germline V and J ends were trimmed by 4 bases and 7 bases, with 16 bases remaining between them. This CDR3 has 15 residues. The germline CDR1 and CDR2 sequences are MRHNA and SNTAGT. CDR3: CASSVRIGGGEKLFF. The CDR3 region has the DNA TGTGCCAGCAGTGTCCGTATCGGGGGTGGTGAAAAACTGTTTTTT.

This clone was recorded only once. This same CDR3 is encoded by further DNA sequences in the sample. This sequence joins TRBV9 and TRBJ2-3; D is unclear. Trimming left V 4 bases short and J 2 bases short, with 5 bases between. CDR1 and CDR2 (germline): SGDLS, YYNGEE. This CDR3 contains 12 residues. CDR3: CASSPTTDTQYF. DNA of the CDR3: TGTGCCAGCAGCCCTACCACAGATACGCAGTATTTT.

Of note for this clone: An end of the junction differs from the germline gene, which may be a read error. V and J are TRBV11-2 and TRBJ2-7; 9 nucleotides align to TRBD1. The CDR3 extends over 13 amino acids. The germline V gene encodes CDR1 SGHAT and CDR2 FQNNGV. In DNA, the CDR3 is TGTGCCAGCAGTTCGGGACAGGGCATAACTTCCCACTTC. Protein product: CASSSGQGITSHF. Combining the CDR3 with reference TRBV11-2 and TRBJ2-7 gives the whole variable domain EAGVAQSPRYKIIEKRQSVAFWCNPISGHATLYWYQQILGQGPKLLIQFQNNGVVDDSQLPKDRFSAERLKGVDSTLKIQPAKLEDSAVYLCASSSGQGITSHFGPGTRLTVT.

This chain connects TRBV4-1 to TRBJ2-7; 10 nucleotides match TRBD2. The V segment lost 4 bases and the J segment 3 bases; nucleotides outside the gene matches: 9. This CDR3 region has 16 residues. The germline V gene has CDR1 MGHRA and CDR2 YSYEKL. CDR3 sequence: CASSRGLAEIIYEQYF. In nucleotides, the CDR3 is TGCGCCAGCAGCCGAGGACTAGCGGAGATAATCTACGAGCAGTACTTC.

This clone was recorded once. The CDR3 DNA sequence: TGTGCCAGCAGTCGGGCCCCCAGGGATGAAAAACTGTTTTTT. Encoded protein: CASSRAPRDEKLFF. J is TRBJ1-4 and V is TRBV6-1; D might be TRBD1 (5 bases). Germline CDR1 is MNHNS and CDR2 is SASEGT. CDR3 length: 14 residues. Trimming cost V 5 bases and J 6 bases, with 13 bases left between them.

The J gene is TRBJ2-7, the V gene TRBV27; a possible D gene is TRBD1 (6 bases). The CDR3 is 13 residues long. The V end was cut by 8 bases, the J end by 5 bases, with 16 bases between. Per germline, CDR1 MNHEY and CDR2 SMNVEV (reference sequence). CDR3 DNA sequence: TGTGCCAGCGGATGGACAGTCCTAGACGAGCAGTACTTC. It encodes CASGWTVLDEQYF.

The genes are TRBV6-1 and TRBJ2-2; possibly TRBD1 for D (5 bases). The CDR3 is made up of 14 amino acids. Germline V CDR1 and CDR2: MNHNS, SASEGT. Trimming pared 7 bases from V and 1 base from J, leaving 10 bases between. In DNA form, the CDR3 reads TGTGCCAGCATCCTCAGGGAGAACACCGGGGAGCTGTTTTTT. Its protein is CASILRENTGELFF.